The text below deals with one TCR beta chain. This sample was included in a study of blood T cell repertoires in COVID-19. On the study more broadly: Sources were T cells, B-cell-depleted T cells, or PBMCs; the material itself was cDNA or gDNA.

Sequenced by immunoSEQ multiplex PCR; TCRdb stores in-frame clones only, minus some. The sample shows around 300,000 clones, roughly 85% of them seen only once. This CDR3 has 14 amino acids. The germline V and J ends were trimmed by 3 bases and 0 bases, with 8 bases remaining between them. Germline CDR1 LGHDT, CDR2 YNNKEL (reference sequence). Sequencing was carried out using PBMCs or T cells enriched from blood (not recorded which). This chain connects TRBV3-1 (or the pseudogene TRBV3-2) to TRBJ1-2, with a tentative D call TRBD1 (5 bases). The receptor was derived from a woman aged 45-59 years who had recovered from COVID-19. The CDR3 nucleotides are TGTGCCAGCAGCCAGCAGGGCGCTAACTATGGCTACACCTTC. It yields the protein CASSQQGANYGYTF.